This T cell receptor (beta chain) was identified during a study of neurological immune-mediated disorders. General observations from the study: With the multiple sclerosis repertoire cluster, none of the clinical or MRI features showed an association.

This CDR3 region has 17 residues. CDR1 is SGHRS and CDR2 is YFSETQ in the germline V gene. Trimming removed 4 bases from V and 6 bases from J; junction bases left unmatched: 15. The making of cDNA relied on 5'RACE with 10-nucleotide random UMIs. In TCRdb, the 5' RACE reads were re-called with MiXCR into one record per CDR3 protein. The sample has around 68,000 distinct CDR3 sequences, 3.5% to 5% seen once; the top ten hold about 2.6%. This clonotype showed up many times. The target antigen is unknown. The chain is built from TRBV5-1 and TRBJ2-3, with 9 bases matching TRBD2. The sequencing sample was made of PBMCs. The clonotype was recovered from a man aged 45-60 years with multiple sclerosis. In nucleotides, the CDR3 is TGCGCCAGCAGCGTACCGCTAAGCGGGGGGAACTCGGATACGCAGTATTTT. It encodes CASSVPLSGGNSDTQYF.